These 23 T cell receptor beta chains share one sample of origin, sequenced in a study of OX40 agonist ivuxolimab in advanced cancers. The protocol was immunoSEQ multiplex PCR, while the TCRdb copy is restricted to in-frame clones and leaves out a portion. The top ten clones hold roughly 0.7% of a sample with under 100,000 clones, 88% of them seen once. The sample was CD4+ or CD8+ T cells sorted from blood, taken in a trial of the OX40 agonist ivuxolimab. The receptors come from an adult with an advanced solid tumor such as melanoma, head and neck, liver or kidney cancer.

This chain links TRBV30 with TRBJ2-3; the D is unclear. The CDR3 is 13 residues long. From germline, CDR1 is GTSNPN and CDR2 SVGIG (reference sequence). Trimming took 2 bases from V and 0 from J, leaving 6 bases between them. The CDR3 nucleotides read TGTGCCTGGAGTCGCCCAAGCACAGATACGCAGTATTTT. Protein sequence: CAWSRPSTDTQYF.

This clone was recorded only once. This chain uses TRBV6-6 with TRBJ2-7; TRBD2 aligns across 12 bases. The V gene end was trimmed by 5 bases and the J gene end by 2 bases; junction bases not matched to a gene: 1. Looked up from germline, CDR1 is MNHNY and CDR2 is SVGAGI (reference sequence). The CDR3 length is 14 residues. CDR3 in amino acids: CASSRTSGAYEQYF. The CDR3 DNA follows: TGTGCCAGCAGTCGGACTAGCGGGGCCTACGAGCAGTACTTC.

V is TRBV19 and J is TRBJ2-1, with a weak D call TRBD1 (6 bases). V was shortened by 3 bases and J by 9 bases, with 18 bases between the two germline ends. Germline values: CDR1 LNHDA, CDR2 SQIVND (reference sequence). The CDR3 has 15 amino acids. The CDR3 sequence: CASSMVQGGPGEQFF. In nucleotides, the CDR3 is TGTGCCAGTAGTATGGTCCAAGGGGGACCGGGTGAGCAGTTCTTC.

The J gene is TRBJ1-5, the V gene TRBV7-9; D is possibly TRBD1 (6 bases). Germline V lookup: CDR1 SEHNR, CDR2 FQNEAQ (reference sequence). V lost 1 base and J 4 bases, leaving 8 bases between the germline ends. The CDR3 runs 14 residues. The CDR3, as DNA: TGTGCCAGCAGCTTAGGGACAGAGAATCAGCCCCAGCATTTT. Its protein is CASSLGTENQPQHF. The entire variable domain, with the rest obtained from reference TRBV7-9 and TRBJ1-5, is as follows: DTGVSQNPRHKITKRGQNVTFRCDPISEHNRLYWYRQTLGQGPEFLTYFQNEAQLEKSRLLSDRFSAERPKGSFSTLEIQRTEQGDSAMYLCASSLGTENQPQHFGDGTRLSIL.

Concerning this clone: Relative to the germline gene, one junction end is altered; a read error may explain this. CDR3 nucleotides: TGTGCCAGCTCACCTGAGCTACCCAACGGAATCTTC. It encodes CASSPELPNGIF. This chain uses TRBV18 with TRBJ2-1; D is undetermined. Germline lookup yields CDR1 KGHSH and CDR2 LQKENI. The CDR3 spans 12 residues.

The chain uses TRBV27 and TRBJ1-1; D gene unclear. CDR3 length: 16 amino acids. Trimming pared 0 bases from V and 5 bases from J, leaving 16 bases between. Germline lookup yields CDR1 MNHEY and CDR2 SMNVEV (reference sequence). The CDR3 region is CASSLSSFAILTEAFF. The CDR3 coding sequence is TGTGCCAGCAGTTTATCCAGTTTTGCGATTTTGACTGAAGCTTTCTTT.

The rearrangement links TRBV11-3 to TRBJ2-1; 7 bases agree with TRBD2. This CDR3 is 12 amino acids long. J gave up 9 bases and V 4 bases, and 3 bases lay outside the gene matches. Per the germline V gene, CDR1 is SGHNT and CDR2 is YENEEA. Here the CDR3 DNA reads TGTGCCAGCAGCTCGTTAGCGGGTGAGCAGTTCTTC. Its protein product is CASSSLAGEQFF.

The rearrangement uses TRBV7-2 and TRBJ2-3; the D call may be TRBD1 or TRBD2 (6 bases each). There are 15 residues in the CDR3. Germline CDR1 is SGHTA and CDR2 is FQGNSA. The V end was cut by 1 base, the J end by 8 bases, with 16 bases between. As DNA, the CDR3 is TGTGCCAGCAGCTTAGGATCACGGGGGCAGATTACGCAGTATTTT. Its translation: CASSLGSRGQITQYF.

CDR3 region: CATRDRGAGNQPQHF. The DNA for the CDR3 is TGCGCCACCCGGGACAGGGGGGCCGGCAATCAGCCCCAGCATTTT. The chain employs TRBV10-2 and TRBJ1-5; 11 nucleotides match TRBD1. The CDR3 length is 15 residues. Germline lookup yields CDR1 WSHSY and CDR2 SAAADI. With 10 bases clipped from V and 2 bases from J, the junction kept 7 bases outside the gene matches.

The chain recombines TRBV12-5 with TRBJ2-6, with TRBD2 as a possible D gene (6 bases). The CDR3 extends over 17 amino acids. Trimming removed 2 bases at V and 0 bases at J, with 11 bases between. Germline loops: CDR1 LGHNT, CDR2 FRNRAP. CDR3 nucleotide sequence: TGTGCTAGTGGTTTGCCGCCGACTAGCTCTGGGGCCAACGTCCTGACTTTC. Protein product: CASGLPPTSSGANVLTF.

The chain carries TRBV10-3 and TRBJ2-7, with D possibly matching TRBD1 (6 bases). V was clipped by 5 bases and J by 6 bases, with 14 bases between them. The CDR3 extends over 13 amino acids. Germline CDR1 reads ENHRY; CDR2 reads SYGVKD. The CDR3 nucleotides read TGTGCCATCAGTCCTCGGGCCAGGGGCGAGCAGTACTTC. Translated, it gives CAISPRARGEQYF.

V and J are TRBV6-6 and TRBJ1-1; TRBD1 matches 8 bases. The CDR3 extends over 11 amino acids. V lost 9 bases and J lost 9; bases outside the gene matches: 6. Germline V gives CDR1 MNHNY, CDR2 SVGAGI (reference sequence). CDR3 region: CASGTGGKAFF. The CDR3 DNA reads TGTGCCAGTGGGACAGGAGGAAAAGCTTTCTTT.

This chain uses TRBV27 with TRBJ1-6; perhaps TRBD1 as D (5 bases). CDR3 size: 15 residues. Germline CDR1 and CDR2: MNHEY and SMNVEV (reference sequence). Trimming took off 5 bases at V and 0 bases at J, with 8 bases between the two ends. The CDR3 spells CASSGGSSYNSPLHF. CDR3 DNA sequence: TGTGCCAGCAGTGGGGGGAGCTCCTATAATTCACCCCTCCACTTT.

The chain uses TRBV7-8 and TRBJ2-5, with TRBD1 identical over 7 bases. Germline CDR1 SGHVS, CDR2 FQNEAQ. V shed 5 bases, J shed 5 bases, and the junction held 11 bases outside the gene matches. CDR3 length: 15 residues. The CDR3 DNA reads as TGTGCCAGCAGCAGACAGGGTTTCGGTGAGGAGACCCAGTACTTC. Its protein product is CASSRQGFGEETQYF.

V usage is TRBV29-1 and J usage is TRBJ2-7; 8 bases are a match to TRBD2. Germline values: CDR1 SQVTM, CDR2 ANQGSEA. The CDR3 is made up of 14 amino acids. Unmatched junction bases numbered 9, after V lost 3 bases and J lost 5 bases. This CDR3 reads CSVEGLDGVDEQYF. The CDR3 DNA sequence: TGCAGCGTTGAGGGACTAGATGGTGTTGACGAGCAGTACTTC.

In this sample, this clone turned up once. The chain uses TRBV4-3 and TRBJ2-3; 7 positions agree with TRBD2. This CDR3 spans 15 amino acids. Looked up from germline, CDR1 is LGHNA and CDR2 is YSLEER. The ends lost 2 bases at V and 2 bases at J; junction bases unmatched: 4. The CDR3 sequence: CASSQSQRDTDTQYF. CDR3 sequence (DNA): TGCGCCAGCAGCCAATCCCAGCGGGACACAGATACGCAGTATTTT.

The chain has TRBV4-3 and TRBJ2-5; the D call may be TRBD1 or TRBD2 (5 bases each). In germline, CDR1 is LGHNA, CDR2 YSLEER. The CDR3 spans 13 residues. V lost 2 bases and J lost 13, with 17 bases in between. CDR3: CASSQPPSGRLYF. CDR3 in DNA: TGCGCCAGCAGCCAACCTCCTTCAGGGAGACTGTACTTC.

J is TRBJ1-2 and V is TRBV4-2; D is possibly TRBD1 (5 bases). The CDR3 has 16 residues. Trimming removed 1 base from V and 2 bases from J, with 14 bases in between. The germline V gene encodes CDR1 LGHNA and CDR2 YNFKEQ. In DNA form, the CDR3 reads TGTGCCAGCAGCCAAGCCTATCTCGGGGGAAACTATGGCTACACCTTC. Translation gives CASSQAYLGGNYGYTF.

CDR3 DNA: TGTGCCAGCACCCTGACAGGGATCTCTGGGGCCAACGTCCTGACTTTC. Translated, it gives CASTLTGISGANVLTF. This rearrangement joins TRBV7-9 to TRBJ2-6, with 7 bases identical to TRBD1. The germline gives CDR1 SEHNR, CDR2 FQNEAQ (reference sequence). The CDR3 loop spans 16 amino acids. With 7 bases clipped from V and 0 bases from J, the junction kept 6 bases outside the gene matches.

This clone was picked up a small number of times. The chain has TRBV25-1 and TRBJ1-4; 8 nucleotides agree with TRBD1. Germline V gene data show CDR1 as MGHDK and CDR2 as SYGVNS. This CDR3 is 16 amino acids long. J was trimmed by 1 base and V by 7 bases; bases with no gene match: 8. The CDR3 loop is CASKPGTGETNEKLFF. The CDR3 DNA reads TGTGCCAGCAAGCCCGGGACAGGAGAAACTAATGAAAAACTGTTTTTT.

The chain couples TRBV19 to TRBJ2-3; perhaps TRBD2 as D (5 bases). The CDR3 has 13 residues. Trimming cost V 4 bases and J 4 bases, with 9 bases left between them. Per the germline V gene, CDR1 is LNHDA and CDR2 is SQIVND (reference sequence). CDR3 loop: CASSTDYADTQYF. As DNA, the CDR3 is TGTGCCAGTAGTACCGACTACGCAGATACGCAGTATTTT. Full variable domain (missing parts from reference TRBV19 and TRBJ2-3): DGGITQSPKYLFRKEGQNVTLSCEQNLNHDAMYWYRQDPGQGLRLIYYSQIVNDFQKGDIAEGYSVSREKKESFPLTVTSAQKNPTAFYLCASSTDYADTQYFGPGTRLTVL.

The CDR3 DNA follows: TGTGCCAGCAGTCCCGGGGGCAATCAGCCCCAGCATTTT. This gives the protein CASSPGGNQPQHF. The rearrangement links TRBV6-6 to TRBJ1-5, with D unresolved. This CDR3 contains 13 residues. V was pared by 5 bases and J by 2 bases, with 7 bases between. In germline, CDR1 is MNHNY, CDR2 SVGAGI (reference sequence).

This rearrangement joins TRBV7-2 to TRBJ2-5; possibly TRBD1 for D (5 bases). Trimming shortened V by 5 bases and J by 6 bases, and 16 bases separated the two germline ends. The CDR3 length is 14 residues. CDR1 is SGHTA, CDR2 FQGNSA, per germline. Written as DNA, the CDR3 is TGTGCCAGCAGCCCCCCTTCAGGGTTCAAGACCCAGTACTTC. Amino acid sequence: CASSPPSGFKTQYF.